The 29 T cell receptor beta chains listed next were all sequenced from one sample in a study of blood T cell repertoires in COVID-19. TCRdb keeps only in-frame clones here, not all; method: immunoSEQ multiplex PCR. This table has 250,000 to 350,000 clones, approximately 87% appearing once. Sequencing was done on a sample of peripheral blood. The receptor set was obtained from a woman between 45 and 65 years old with active or convalescent COVID-19.

The chain employs TRBV15 and TRBJ2-3; tentative D call: TRBD1 (5 bases). V was pared by 0 bases and J by 6 bases, with 22 bases between. CDR3 size: 18 residues. The V gene's germline CDR1 is LNHNV and CDR2 YYDKDF (reference sequence). CDR3 amino acids: CATSRDLGRVRVGDTQYF. The DNA of the CDR3 is TGTGCCACCAGCAGAGATCTTGGCAGGGTAAGGGTGGGCGATACGCAGTATTTT. The full variable domain, completed using reference TRBV15 and TRBJ2-3, is DAMVIQNPRYQVTQFGKPVTLSCSQTLNHNVMYWYQQKSSQAPKLLFHYYDKDFNNEADTPDNFQSRRPNTSFCFLDIRSPGLGDTAMYLCATSRDLGRVRVGDTQYFGPGTRLTVL.

This chain joins TRBV4-1 and TRBJ1-6, with D perhaps matching TRBD1 (5 bases). CDR3 size: 14 residues. V was clipped by 7 bases and J by 5 bases, with 12 bases between them. Germline V lookup: CDR1 MGHRA, CDR2 YSYEKL. CDR3 residues: CASKGGRDNSPLHF. The CDR3 bases are TGCGCCAGCAAGGGAGGCAGGGATAATTCACCCCTCCACTTT.

The chain joins TRBV7-6 to TRBJ2-2, with D perhaps TRBD2 (5 bases). Germline V CDR1 and CDR2: SGHVS, FNYEAQ. The CDR3 is 17 residues long. Trimming cost V 4 bases and J 0 bases, with 15 bases left between them. The CDR3 bases are TGTGCCAGCAGCTCGCTGGGGTCCGGGGCGAACACCGGGGAGCTGTTTTTT. Translation gives CASSSLGSGANTGELFF.

This chain links TRBV30 with TRBJ2-7; 9 bases fit TRBD2. Germline V lookup: CDR1 GTSNPN, CDR2 SVGIG (reference sequence). There are 14 residues in the CDR3. The ends lost 3 bases at V and 6 bases at J; junction bases unmatched: 9. The CDR3 spells CAWSPGLAYSEQYF. Written as DNA, the CDR3 is TGTGCCTGGAGCCCTGGACTAGCGTATTCCGAGCAGTACTTC.

This chain connects TRBV5-1 to TRBJ1-1; 7 bases agree with TRBD1. Looked up from germline, CDR1 is SGHRS and CDR2 is YFSETQ. There are 14 residues in the CDR3. The ends lost 4 bases at V and 1 base at J; junction bases unmatched: 4. The CDR3 loop reads CASSGGQRNTEAFF. The DNA for the CDR3 is TGCGCCAGCAGCGGGGGACAGAGGAACACTGAAGCTTTCTTT.

This clone is a singleton in its sample. The CDR3 reads CASSRGRGNTIYF. The CDR3, as DNA: TGTGCCAGCAGCAGGGGCAGGGGCAACACCATATATTTT. J is TRBJ1-3 and V is TRBV3-1 (or the pseudogene TRBV3-2), with a possible D match to TRBD1 (6 bases). This CDR3 has 13 amino acids. V was clipped by 5 bases and J by 7 bases, with 12 bases between them. CDR1 is LGHDT and CDR2 is YNNKEL in the germline V gene (reference sequence).

The chain uses TRBV5-5 and TRBJ1-2, with TRBD1 matching over 8 bases. CDR1 is SGHKS and CDR2 is YYEKEE in the germline V gene (reference sequence). The CDR3 runs 12 residues. The trim removed 5 bases at V and 7 bases at J, leaving 4 bases unmatched. The CDR3 region is CASRAGGVGYTF. The CDR3 DNA is TGTGCCAGCAGAGCAGGGGGCGTTGGCTACACCTTC.

This rearrangement joins TRBV28 to TRBJ2-6; D gene unclear. V was shortened by 5 bases and J by 1 base, with 12 bases between the two germline ends. Germline CDR1 and CDR2: MDHEN and SYDVKM. The CDR3 is 16 residues long. As DNA, the CDR3 is TGTGCCAGCAGTCTGTCAGAATGGTCTGGGGCCAACGTCCTGACTTTC. It translates to CASSLSEWSGANVLTF.

The chain employs TRBV29-1 and TRBJ2-2; perhaps TRBD2 as D (5 bases). This CDR3 is 13 amino acids long. V lost 6 bases, J lost 2 bases, and 10 bases lay in between. Per the germline V gene, CDR1 is SQVTM and CDR2 is ANQGSEA. CDR3 protein: CSVRTLNTGELFF. CDR3 in DNA: TGCAGCGTCCGGACTCTTAACACCGGGGAGCTGTTTTTT.

The V and J genes are TRBV7-3 and TRBJ2-7; weak D call: TRBD1 (5 bases). The CDR3 runs 17 residues. CDR1 and CDR2 (germline): SGHTA, FQGTGA. V lost 3 bases, J lost 4 bases, and 22 bases lay in between. In nucleotides, the CDR3 is TGTGCCAGCAGCTTTAACCTCTGGGGCTCAAAAAATTACGAGCAGTACTTC. It yields the protein CASSFNLWGSKNYEQYF.

The chain is built from TRBV28 and TRBJ2-7, with 12 positions matching TRBD2. Germline V lookup: CDR1 MDHEN, CDR2 SYDVKM. Trimming at V came to 5 bases and at J to 1 base, leaving 9 bases not matched to a gene. There are 17 residues in the CDR3. The CDR3: CASSRTSGANRSYEQYF. CDR3 nucleotide sequence: TGTGCCAGCAGTAGGACTAGCGGGGCCAACAGGTCCTACGAGCAGTACTTC.

The chain uses TRBV5-1 and TRBJ1-1; D possibly corresponds to TRBD1 (6 bases). This CDR3 contains 15 residues. V was pared by 3 bases and J by 10 bases, with 22 bases between. The germline V gene has CDR1 SGHRS and CDR2 YFSETQ. The CDR3: CASSSQGGYGGTAFF. The CDR3, as DNA: TGCGCCAGCAGCTCACAGGGCGGTTATGGAGGTACAGCTTTCTTT. Full variable domain (outside the CDR3, taken from reference TRBV5-1 and TRBJ1-1): KAGVTQTPRYLIKTRGQQVTLSCSPISGHRSVSWYQQTPGQGLQFLFEYFSETQRNKGNFPGRFSGRQFSNSRSEMNVSTLELGDSALYLCASSSQGGYGGTAFFGQGTRLTVV.

This clone has just one count. This chain uses TRBV7-3 with TRBJ2-1, with TRBD2 identical over 7 bases. CDR3 length: 14 residues. V trimming: 7 bases; J trimming: 4 bases; junction bases outside the gene matches: 7. Germline V CDR1 and CDR2: SGHTA, FQGTGA. The CDR3 DNA reads as TGTGCCAGCAAGACTAGCCCTATATACAATGAGCAGTTCTTC. Its protein is CASKTSPIYNEQFF.

The J gene is TRBJ2-3, the V gene TRBV9, with TRBD2 matching 11 bases. The V segment lost 3 bases and the J segment 6 bases; nucleotides outside the gene matches: 15. Per germline, CDR1 SGDLS and CDR2 YYNGEE. The CDR3 spans 18 residues. The CDR3 DNA reads TGTGCCAGCAGCGCACACTCGGGGACTAGCGGAGGAGGGGATACGCAGTATTTT. This sequence encodes CASSAHSGTSGGGDTQYF. Variable domain in full (rest from reference TRBV9 and TRBJ2-3): DSGVTQTPKHLITATGQRVTLRCSPRSGDLSVYWYQQSLDQGLQFLIQYYNGEERAKGNILERFSAQQFPDLHSELNLSSLELGDSALYFCASSAHSGTSGGGDTQYFGPGTRLTVL.

The chain links TRBV7-2 to TRBJ2-3; no clear D gene. Germline V gives CDR1 SGHTA, CDR2 FQGNSA. This CDR3 is 15 amino acids long. Trimming removed 1 base at V and 4 bases at J, with 12 bases between. CDR3 DNA: TGTGCCAGCAGCTTAGGTTGGCTAGTCTCAGATACGCAGTATTTT. Translated: CASSLGWLVSDTQYF.

Notes on this clone: The junction departs from the called germline gene at one end, perhaps through a read error. V is TRBV7-6 and J is TRBJ1-1; a possible D gene is TRBD1 (6 bases). The CDR3 spans 13 residues. Germline-derived CDR1 and CDR2 are SGHVS and FNYEAQ. The CDR3 spells CASRLGGGTEAFF. The CDR3 DNA is TGTGCCAGCAGATTAGGGGGGGGTACTGAAGCTTTCTTT.

The CDR3 loop is CSVSQGATNEKLFF. The CDR3 DNA reads as TGCAGCGTTTCACAGGGGGCAACTAATGAAAAACTGTTTTTT. This rearrangement joins TRBV29-1 to TRBJ1-4, with 8 bases lining up with TRBD1. This CDR3 has 14 amino acids. V lost 5 bases, J lost 0 bases, and 2 bases stayed unmatched. Per the germline V gene, CDR1 is SQVTM and CDR2 is ANQGSEA.

V and J are TRBV4-2 and TRBJ2-2; D may be TRBD2 (6 bases). CDR3 size: 16 residues. Trimming shortened V by 1 base and J by 5 bases, and 14 bases separated the two germline ends. Germline V gene sequence: CDR1 LGHNA, CDR2 YNFKEQ. The CDR3 protein is CASSQGAGSITGELFF. In DNA form, the CDR3 reads TGTGCCAGCAGCCAAGGCGCGGGGAGTATAACCGGGGAGCTGTTTTTT.

The chain uses TRBV25-1 and TRBJ2-3; a weak D match, TRBD1 (5 bases). V shed 3 bases and J shed 11 bases, with 15 bases lying between them. Germline CDR1 is MGHDK and CDR2 is SYGVNS. This CDR3 has 13 residues. This CDR3 is CASSDAGRVRQYF. The DNA for the CDR3 is TGTGCCAGCAGTGATGCAGGGCGAGTCAGGCAGTATTTT.

The gene calls are TRBV7-3 and TRBJ2-6; D remains unclear. The CDR3 runs to 17 residues. Germline V gene data show CDR1 as SGHTA and CDR2 as FQGTGA. Trimming took 4 bases from V and 0 from J, leaving 13 bases between them. The CDR3 bases are TGTGCCAGCAGCTATGATAGCCCCTCCTCTGGGGCCAACGTCCTGACTTTC. It specifies CASSYDSPSSGANVLTF.

The rearrangement links TRBV5-1 to TRBJ1-1; tentatively, D is TRBD1 (5 bases). The length of the CDR3 is 17 residues. Germline CDR1 is SGHRS and CDR2 is YFSETQ. The germline V and J ends were trimmed by 0 bases and 0 bases, with 15 bases remaining between them. The DNA of the CDR3 is TGCGCCAGCAGCTTGGGCCAGGGAAAACCGATGAACACTGAAGCTTTCTTT. As protein: CASSLGQGKPMNTEAFF.

This clone was recorded only once. The V gene is TRBV28, the J gene TRBJ2-5, with a weak D call TRBD2 (6 bases). V was cut by 4 bases and J by 0 bases, with 15 bases left in between. The CDR3 length is 16 residues. Per the germline V gene, CDR1 is MDHEN and CDR2 is SYDVKM. The CDR3 nucleotides are TGTGCCAGCAGTTCCGGGACTTATAAGTACCAAGAGACCCAGTACTTC. It is translated as CASSSGTYKYQETQYF.

The chain joins TRBV7-2 to TRBJ2-3, with 13 bases lining up with TRBD2. CDR3 size: 18 residues. J was trimmed by 4 bases and V by 4 bases; bases with no gene match: 11. Germline V CDR1 and CDR2: SGHTA, FQGNSA. CDR3 sequence reads: CASSSAGLAGEIADTQYF. CDR3 in DNA: TGTGCCAGCAGCTCAGCTGGACTAGCGGGAGAGATTGCAGATACGCAGTATTTT.

This clone was seen a single time. The rearrangement links TRBV27 to TRBJ2-7; a weak D match, TRBD2 (6 bases). CDR1 and CDR2 (germline): MNHEY, SMNVEV (reference sequence). The germline V and J ends were trimmed by 3 bases and 1 base, with 13 bases remaining between them. This CDR3 has 15 residues. The CDR3 protein is CASSLAGGRSYEQYF. In nucleotides, the CDR3 is TGTGCCAGCAGTTTGGCCGGGGGAAGGTCCTACGAGCAGTACTTC.

In nucleotides, the CDR3 is TGCGCCAGCAGCTTCGGGTACGGGACTCACCCCACAGATACGCAGTATTTT. Its protein is CASSFGYGTHPTDTQYF. The rearrangement links TRBV5-1 to TRBJ2-3, with a tentative D call TRBD2 (6 bases). The CDR3 runs 17 residues. CDR1 is SGHRS, CDR2 YFSETQ, per germline. V was shortened by 2 bases and J by 2 bases, with 18 bases between the two germline ends.

The rearrangement joins TRBV11-2 to TRBJ2-2; TRBD1 might be the D (5 bases). From germline, CDR1 is SGHAT and CDR2 FQNNGV. V was shortened by 2 bases and J by 0 bases, with 19 bases between the two germline ends. The length of the CDR3 is 19 residues. The CDR3 DNA follows: TGTGCCAGCAGCTTAAGGGGTGGGTTCCTACCCGCGAACACCGGGGAGCTGTTTTTT. It encodes CASSLRGGFLPANTGELFF.

The chain is built from TRBV28 and TRBJ1-5; TRBD1 aligns across 8 bases. The CDR3 runs 16 residues. The ends lost 3 bases at V and 4 bases at J; junction bases unmatched: 8. Germline loops: CDR1 MDHEN, CDR2 SYDVKM. CDR3 DNA: TGTGCCAGCAGTTTGTTAAGCAGGGGGCGAAATCAGCCCCAGCATTTT. This codes for CASSLLSRGRNQPQHF.

This rearrangement joins TRBV19 to TRBJ1-2, with D possibly being TRBD1 (6 bases). This CDR3 comprises 12 residues. V dropped 9 bases and J dropped 6 bases, with 14 bases sitting between them. The germline V gene encodes CDR1 LNHDA and CDR2 SQIVND (reference sequence). As DNA, the CDR3 is TGTGCCAGATATTACAGGGAACATGGCTACACCTTC. This gives the protein CARYYREHGYTF.

The genes are TRBV7-9 and TRBJ2-7, with 7 bases fitting TRBD2. The germline gives CDR1 SEHNR, CDR2 FQNEAQ (reference sequence). The junction had 15 bases not matched to a gene; V was cut back by 4 bases and J by 6 bases. The CDR3 covers 16 residues. CDR3 nucleotides: TGTGCCAGCAGCTGGGGGACTACCGCCTCTCTTCTCGAGCAGTACTTC. It codes for CASSWGTTASLLEQYF.